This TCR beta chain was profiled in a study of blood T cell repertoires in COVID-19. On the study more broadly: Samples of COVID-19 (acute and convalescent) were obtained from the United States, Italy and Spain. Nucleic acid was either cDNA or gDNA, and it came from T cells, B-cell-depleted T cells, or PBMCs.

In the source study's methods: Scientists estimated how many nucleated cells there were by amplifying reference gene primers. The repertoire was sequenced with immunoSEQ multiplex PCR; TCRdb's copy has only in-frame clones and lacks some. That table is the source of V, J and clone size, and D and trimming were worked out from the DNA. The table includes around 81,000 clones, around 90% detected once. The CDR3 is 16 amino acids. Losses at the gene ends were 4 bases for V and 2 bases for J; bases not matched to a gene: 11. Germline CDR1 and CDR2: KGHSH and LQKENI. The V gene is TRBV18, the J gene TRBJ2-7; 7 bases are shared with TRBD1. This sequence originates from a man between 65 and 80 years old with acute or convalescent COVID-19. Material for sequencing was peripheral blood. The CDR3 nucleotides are TGTGCCAGCTCACTGGCTTTCGGGACAGAAGCCTACGAGCAGTACTTC. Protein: CASSLAFGTEAYEQYF.